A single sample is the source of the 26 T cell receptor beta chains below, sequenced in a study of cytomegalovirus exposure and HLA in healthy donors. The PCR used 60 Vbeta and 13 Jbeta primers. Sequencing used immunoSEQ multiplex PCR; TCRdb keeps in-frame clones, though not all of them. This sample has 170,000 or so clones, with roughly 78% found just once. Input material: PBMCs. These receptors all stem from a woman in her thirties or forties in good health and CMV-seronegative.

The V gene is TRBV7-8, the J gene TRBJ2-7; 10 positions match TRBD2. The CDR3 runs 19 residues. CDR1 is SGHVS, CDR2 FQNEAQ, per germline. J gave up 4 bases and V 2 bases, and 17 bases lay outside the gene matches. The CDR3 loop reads CASSLPEGGLASGRYEQYF. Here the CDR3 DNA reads TGTGCCAGCAGCTTACCAGAGGGGGGGTTGGCTAGCGGGAGATACGAGCAGTACTTC. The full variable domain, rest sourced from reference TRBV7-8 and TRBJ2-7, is GAGVSQSPRYKVAKRGQDVALRCDPISGHVSLFWYQQALGQGPEFLTYFQNEAQLDKSGLPSDRFFAERPEGSVSTLKIQRTQQEDSAVYLCASSLPEGGLASGRYEQYFGPGTRLTVT.

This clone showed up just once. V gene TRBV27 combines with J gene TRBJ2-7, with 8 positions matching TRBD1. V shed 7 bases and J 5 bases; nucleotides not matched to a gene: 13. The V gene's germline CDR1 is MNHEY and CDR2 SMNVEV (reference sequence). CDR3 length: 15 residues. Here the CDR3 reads CASMRTGKSLNEQYF. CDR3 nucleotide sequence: TGTGCCAGCATGAGGACAGGGAAGAGCCTAAACGAGCAGTACTTC.

The CDR3: CASSAGQGYQTEAFF. In DNA form, the CDR3 reads TGTGCCAGCAGCGCGGGACAGGGATATCAAACTGAAGCTTTCTTT. The chain employs TRBV9 and TRBJ1-1, with 9 bases fitting TRBD1. With V trimmed by 3 bases and J by 5 bases, 8 bases remained unmatched. This CDR3 region has 15 residues. The V gene's germline CDR1 is SGDLS and CDR2 YYNGEE. Drawing the rest from reference TRBV9 and TRBJ1-1, the complete variable domain is DSGVTQTPKHLITATGQRVTLRCSPRSGDLSVYWYQQSLDQGLQFLIQYYNGEERAKGNILERFSAQQFPDLHSELNLSSLELGDSALYFCASSAGQGYQTEAFFGQGTRLTVV.

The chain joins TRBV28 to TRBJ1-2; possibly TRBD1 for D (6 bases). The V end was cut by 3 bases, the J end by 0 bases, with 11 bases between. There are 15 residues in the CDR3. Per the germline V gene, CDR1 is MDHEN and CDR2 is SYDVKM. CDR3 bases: TGTGCCAGCAGTTTGTTAGGACAGACTAACTATGGCTACACCTTC. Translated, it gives CASSLLGQTNYGYTF.

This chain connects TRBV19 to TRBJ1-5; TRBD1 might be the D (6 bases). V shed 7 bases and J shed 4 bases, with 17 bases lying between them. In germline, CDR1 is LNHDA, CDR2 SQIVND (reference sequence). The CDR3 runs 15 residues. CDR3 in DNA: TGTGCCAGTAATTACGCCGGGACACCTAATCAGCCCCAGCATTTT. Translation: CASNYAGTPNQPQHF.

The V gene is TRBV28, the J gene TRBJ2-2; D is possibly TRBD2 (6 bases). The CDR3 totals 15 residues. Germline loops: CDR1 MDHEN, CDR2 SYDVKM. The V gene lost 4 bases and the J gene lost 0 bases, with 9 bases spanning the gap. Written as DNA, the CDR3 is TGTGCCAGCAGTTCGGGGACTTCGAACACCGGGGAGCTGTTTTTT. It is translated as CASSSGTSNTGELFF.

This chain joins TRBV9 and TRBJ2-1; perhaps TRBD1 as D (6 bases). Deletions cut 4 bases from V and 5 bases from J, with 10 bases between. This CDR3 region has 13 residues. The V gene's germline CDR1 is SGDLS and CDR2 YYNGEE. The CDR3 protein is CASSQRGNNEQFF. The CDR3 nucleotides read TGTGCCAGCAGCCAAAGGGGGAACAATGAGCAGTTCTTC. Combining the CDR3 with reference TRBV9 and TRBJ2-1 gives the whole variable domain DSGVTQTPKHLITATGQRVTLRCSPRSGDLSVYWYQQSLDQGLQFLIQYYNGEERAKGNILERFSAQQFPDLHSELNLSSLELGDSALYFCASSQRGNNEQFFGPGTRLTVL.

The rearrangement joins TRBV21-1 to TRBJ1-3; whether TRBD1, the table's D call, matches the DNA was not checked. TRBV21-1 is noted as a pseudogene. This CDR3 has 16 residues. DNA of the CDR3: TGTGCCAGCAAGTCCGGGACAGGGTGTGATGGAAACACCATATATTTT. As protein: CASKSGTGCDGNTIYF.

CDR3 amino acids: CASSLEWSSGANVLTF. CDR3 bases: TGTGCCAGCAGCTTAGAATGGAGCTCTGGGGCCAACGTCCTGACTTTC. V usage is TRBV7-6 and J usage is TRBJ2-6, with D unclear. This CDR3 has 16 amino acids. Germline CDR1 reads SGHVS; CDR2 reads FNYEAQ. V was pared by 1 base and J by 0 bases, with 7 bases between.

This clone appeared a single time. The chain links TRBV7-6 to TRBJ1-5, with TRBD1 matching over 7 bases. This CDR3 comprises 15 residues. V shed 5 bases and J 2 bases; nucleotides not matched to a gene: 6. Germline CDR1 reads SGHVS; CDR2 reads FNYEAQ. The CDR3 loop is CASSAFDRGNQPQHF. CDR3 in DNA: TGTGCCAGCAGCGCATTCGACAGGGGCAATCAGCCCCAGCATTTT. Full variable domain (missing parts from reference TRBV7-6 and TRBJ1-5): GAGVSQSPRYKVTKRGQDVALRCDPISGHVSLYWYRQALGQGPEFLTYFNYEAQQDKSGLPNDRFSAERPEGSISTLTIQRTEQRDSAMYRCASSAFDRGNQPQHFGDGTRLSIL.

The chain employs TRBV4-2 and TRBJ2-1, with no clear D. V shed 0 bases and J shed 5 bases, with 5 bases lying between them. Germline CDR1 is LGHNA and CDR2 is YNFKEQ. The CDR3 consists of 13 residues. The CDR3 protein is CASSQEVDNEQFF. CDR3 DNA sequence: TGTGCCAGCAGCCAAGAGGTAGACAATGAGCAGTTCTTC.

Here the CDR3 reads CASSVYHNSGNTIYF. For the CDR3, the DNA is TGTGCCAGCAGCGTATATCACAACTCTGGAAACACCATATATTTT. The chain is built from TRBV9 and TRBJ1-3; D is uncertain. Trimming stripped 1 base from V and 0 bases from J, with 8 bases between. Per the germline V gene, CDR1 is SGDLS and CDR2 is YYNGEE. The CDR3 is made up of 15 amino acids.

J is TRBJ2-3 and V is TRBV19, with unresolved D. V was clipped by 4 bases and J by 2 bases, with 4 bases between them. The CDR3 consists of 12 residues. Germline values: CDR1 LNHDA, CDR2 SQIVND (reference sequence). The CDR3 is CASSTFTDTQYF. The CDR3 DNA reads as TGTGCCAGTAGTACTTTCACAGATACGCAGTATTTT.

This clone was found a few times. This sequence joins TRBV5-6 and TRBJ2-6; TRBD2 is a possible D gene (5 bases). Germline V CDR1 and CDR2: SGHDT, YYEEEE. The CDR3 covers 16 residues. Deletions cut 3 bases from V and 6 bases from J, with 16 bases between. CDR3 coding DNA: TGTGCCAGCAGCTCAGGAGGAGATGGTTCGGCCAACGTCCTGACTTTC. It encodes CASSSGGDGSANVLTF.

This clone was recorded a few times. Written as DNA, the CDR3 is TGCGCCAGCAGCCTGACAGGGACCAATGAGCAGTTCTTC. This encodes CASSLTGTNEQFF. The rearrangement uses TRBV5-1 and TRBJ2-1; 7 positions agree with TRBD1. The CDR3 covers 13 residues. V dropped 4 bases and J dropped 6; count of bases not matched to a gene: 4. Germline values: CDR1 SGHRS, CDR2 YFSETQ.

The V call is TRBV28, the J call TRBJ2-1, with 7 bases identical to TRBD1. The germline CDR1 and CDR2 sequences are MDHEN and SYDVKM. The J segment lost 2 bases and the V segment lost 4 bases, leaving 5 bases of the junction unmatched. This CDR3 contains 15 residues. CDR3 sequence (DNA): TGTGCCAGCAGTTATTACAGGGGCCCCTACAATGAGCAGTTCTTC. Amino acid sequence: CASSYYRGPYNEQFF. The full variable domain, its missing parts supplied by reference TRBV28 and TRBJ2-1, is DVKVTQSSRYLVKRTGEKVFLECVQDMDHENMFWYRQDPGLGLRLIYFSYDVKMKEKGDIPEGYSVSREKKERFSLILESASTNQTSMYLCASSYYRGPYNEQFFGPGTRLTVL.

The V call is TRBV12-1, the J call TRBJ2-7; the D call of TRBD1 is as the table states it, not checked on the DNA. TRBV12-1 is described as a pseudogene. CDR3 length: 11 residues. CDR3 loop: CASSFPYEQYF. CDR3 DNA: TGTGCCAGCAGCTTCCCATACGAGCAGTACTTC.

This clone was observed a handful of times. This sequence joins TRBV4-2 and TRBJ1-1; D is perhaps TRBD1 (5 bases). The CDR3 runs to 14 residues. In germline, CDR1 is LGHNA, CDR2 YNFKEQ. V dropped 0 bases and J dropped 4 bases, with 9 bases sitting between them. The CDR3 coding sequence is TGTGCCAGCAGCCAAGAGGGGGAGGGCACTGAAGCTTTCTTT. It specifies CASSQEGEGTEAFF.

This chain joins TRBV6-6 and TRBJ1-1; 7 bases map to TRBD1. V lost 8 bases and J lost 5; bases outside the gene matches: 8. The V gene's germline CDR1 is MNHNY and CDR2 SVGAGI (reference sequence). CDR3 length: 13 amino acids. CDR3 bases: TGTGCCAGCGCAGGGGGGCAGAAGACTGAAGCTTTCTTT. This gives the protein CASAGGQKTEAFF.

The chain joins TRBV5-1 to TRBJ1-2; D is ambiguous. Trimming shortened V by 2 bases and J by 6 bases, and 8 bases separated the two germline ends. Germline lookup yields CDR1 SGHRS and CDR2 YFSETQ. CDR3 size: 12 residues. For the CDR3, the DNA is TGCGCCAGCAGCTTACAGAGTGATGGCTACACCTTC. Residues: CASSLQSDGYTF.

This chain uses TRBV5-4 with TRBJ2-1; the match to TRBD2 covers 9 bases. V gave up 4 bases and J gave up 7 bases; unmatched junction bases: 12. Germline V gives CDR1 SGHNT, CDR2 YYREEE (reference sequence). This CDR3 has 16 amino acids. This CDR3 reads CASSRAAGGPENEQFF. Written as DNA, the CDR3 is TGTGCCAGCAGCCGCGCGGCGGGAGGGCCTGAAAATGAGCAGTTCTTC. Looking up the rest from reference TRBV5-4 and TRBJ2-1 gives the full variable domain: ETGVTQSPTHLIKTRGQQVTLRCSSQSGHNTVSWYQQALGQGPQFIFQYYREEENGRGNFPPRFSGLQFPNYSSELNVNALELDDSALYLCASSRAAGGPENEQFFGPGTRLTVL.

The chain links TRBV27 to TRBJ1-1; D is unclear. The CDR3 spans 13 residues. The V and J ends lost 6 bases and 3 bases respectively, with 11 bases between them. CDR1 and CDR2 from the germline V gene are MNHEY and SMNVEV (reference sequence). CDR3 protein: CASSLFRDTEAFF. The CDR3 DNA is TGTGCCAGCAGCCTTTTCCGGGACACTGAAGCTTTCTTT.

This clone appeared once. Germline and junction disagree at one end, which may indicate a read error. For the CDR3, the DNA is TGTGCCAGCACCGTAGCGGGAGGGAACAATGAGCAGTTCTTC. Protein product: CASTVAGGNNEQFF. The gene calls are TRBV9 and TRBJ2-1; TRBD2 agrees at 11 bases. From germline, CDR1 is SGDLS and CDR2 YYNGEE. The CDR3 has 14 residues.

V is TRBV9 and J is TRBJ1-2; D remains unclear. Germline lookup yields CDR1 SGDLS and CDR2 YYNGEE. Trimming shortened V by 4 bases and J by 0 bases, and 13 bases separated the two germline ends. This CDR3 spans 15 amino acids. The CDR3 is CASSPRRVTNYGYTF. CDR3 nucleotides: TGTGCCAGCAGCCCTAGGAGGGTTACTAACTATGGCTACACCTTC. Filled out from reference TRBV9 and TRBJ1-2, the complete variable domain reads DSGVTQTPKHLITATGQRVTLRCSPRSGDLSVYWYQQSLDQGLQFLIQYYNGEERAKGNILERFSAQQFPDLHSELNLSSLELGDSALYFCASSPRRVTNYGYTFGSGTRLTVV.

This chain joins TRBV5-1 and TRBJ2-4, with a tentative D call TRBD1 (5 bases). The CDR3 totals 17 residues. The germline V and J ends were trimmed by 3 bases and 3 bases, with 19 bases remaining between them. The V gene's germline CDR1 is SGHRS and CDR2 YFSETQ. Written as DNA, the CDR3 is TGCGCCAGCAGCTGGACGGGCCAACAGGTCGGCAAAAACATTCAGTACTTC. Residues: CASSWTGQQVGKNIQYF.

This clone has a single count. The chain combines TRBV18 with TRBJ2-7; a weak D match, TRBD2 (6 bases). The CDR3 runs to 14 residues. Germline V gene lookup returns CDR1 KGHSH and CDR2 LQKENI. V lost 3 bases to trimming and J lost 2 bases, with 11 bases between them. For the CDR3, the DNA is TGTGCCAGCTCACCGTCGGGAGTCCCCTACGAGCAGTACTTC. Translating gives CASSPSGVPYEQYF.